The 8 T cell receptor beta chains presented below share a single source sample, sequenced in a study of early T cells in non-severe SARS-CoV-2 infection. TCRdb itself ran the 5' RACE reads through MiXCR, one entry per CDR3 protein. The sample has 45,000 or so distinct CDR3 sequences, roughly 7.3% seen once. The sequencing sample was made of whole blood. These receptors were collected from an adult who was a healthcare worker with PCR-confirmed SARS-CoV-2 infection or an uninfected control (not recorded which).

This clonotype was observed a handful of times. The CDR3 DNA sequence: TGCGCCAGCGGAGACGCGGCGGGGGATACGCAGTATTTT. Translated: CASGDAAGDTQYF. The chain recombines TRBV5-1 with TRBJ2-3; TRBD2 might be the D (6 bases). The ends were cut back, 7 bases at V and 6 bases at J, with 15 bases in the middle. Germline V gene data show CDR1 as SGHRS and CDR2 as YFSETQ. The length of the CDR3 is 13 residues.

The chain is built from TRBV29-1 and TRBJ2-6, with D tentatively TRBD1 (6 bases). Trimming shortened V by 3 bases and J by 0 bases, and 12 bases separated the two germline ends. CDR1 and CDR2 from the germline V gene are SQVTM and ANQGSEA. The CDR3 extends over 16 amino acids. CDR3: CSVERQASSGANVLTF. DNA for the CDR3: TGCAGCGTTGAGCGACAGGCTAGCTCTGGGGCCAACGTCCTGACTTTC.

The chain uses TRBV5-4 and TRBJ1-2, with D uncertain. Germline-derived CDR1 and CDR2 are SGHNT and YYREEE (reference sequence). The CDR3 is 15 residues long. Trimming cost V 4 bases and J 0 bases, with 13 bases left between them. CDR3 nucleotide sequence: TGTGCCAGCAGCCGTCGGACTGAACCTAACTATGGCTACACCTTC. As protein: CASSRRTEPNYGYTF.

This clonotype was found many times. V and J are TRBV29-1 and TRBJ2-1, with D possibly called TRBD1 or TRBD2 (6 bases each). The germline V gene has CDR1 SQVTM and CDR2 ANQGSEA. The V gene lost 3 bases and the J gene lost 8 bases, with 17 bases spanning the gap. This CDR3 has 14 residues. The CDR3 DNA is TGCAGCGTTGATAGGAGGGGGTTGAGCGATGAGCAGTTCTTC. Encoded protein: CSVDRRGLSDEQFF.

The rearrangement uses TRBV12-3 or TRBV12-4 and TRBJ2-1; 7 bases are shared with TRBD2. V shed 3 bases and J 5 bases; nucleotides not matched to a gene: 4. The CDR3 spans 14 residues. DNA of the CDR3: TGTGCCAGCAGTTTTTGGCGGGAGAACAATGAGCAGTTCTTC. Translating it yields CASSFWRENNEQFF.

The chain employs TRBV29-1 and TRBJ1-4, with TRBD1 matching over 7 bases. The CDR3 has 15 residues. V trimming: 6 bases; J trimming: 2 bases; junction bases outside the gene matches: 9. Germline loops: CDR1 SQVTM, CDR2 ANQGSEA. For the CDR3, the DNA is TGCAGCGTCCGTGACAGGGAAGTTACTAATGAAAAACTGTTTTTT. This codes for CSVRDREVTNEKLFF.

This clonotype was picked up a small number of times. The chain employs TRBV12-3 or TRBV12-4 and TRBJ1-2; 7 nucleotides match TRBD1. This CDR3 comprises 13 residues. V gave up 5 bases and J gave up 4 bases; unmatched junction bases: 4. The CDR3 region is CASSPGTAYGYTF. The DNA for the CDR3 is TGTGCCAGCAGTCCCGGGACAGCCTATGGCTACACCTTC.

The V gene is TRBV20-1, the J gene TRBJ2-7; 11 bases map to TRBD2. Germline CDR1 and CDR2: DFQATT and SNEGSKA (reference sequence). J was trimmed by 6 bases and V by 1 base; bases with no gene match: 8. The CDR3 is 15 residues long. CDR3 amino acids: CSARVGAGTSGEQYF. CDR3 DNA sequence: TGCAGTGCTAGAGTCGGTGCGGGGACTAGCGGCGAGCAGTACTTC.